The 8 T cell receptor beta chains reported below all come from one sample, sequenced in a study of blood T cell repertoires in COVID-19. The protocol was immunoSEQ multiplex PCR, while the TCRdb copy is restricted to in-frame clones and leaves out a portion. The sample has 150,000 to 200,000 clones; approximately 83% are singletons. The sequencing sample was made of peripheral blood. The receptors shown here come from a man aged 60 to 75 with acute or convalescent COVID-19.

To note about this clone: Other DNA sequences in this specimen translate into the identical CDR3. The chain has TRBV28 and TRBJ1-2; D remains ambiguous. Germline CDR1 and CDR2: MDHEN and SYDVKM. This CDR3 comprises 14 residues. V was cut by 1 base and J by 8 bases, with 14 bases left in between. As DNA, the CDR3 is TGTGCCAGCAGTTTATCGGCAGGAGGGAGGGGCTACACCTTC. Its translation: CASSLSAGGRGYTF.

The chain couples TRBV2 to TRBJ2-2, with 8 bases lining up with TRBD2. Looked up from germline, CDR1 is SNHLY and CDR2 is FYNNEI. The CDR3 runs to 15 residues. V shed 3 bases and J 5 bases; nucleotides not matched to a gene: 5. This chain's CDR3 is CASSESGGPTGELFF. CDR3 nucleotides: TGTGCCAGCAGTGAGTCGGGAGGGCCGACCGGGGAGCTGTTTTTT.

The rearrangement links TRBV7-2 to TRBJ1-3; 7 nucleotides agree with TRBD1. The V segment lost 5 bases and the J segment 7 bases; nucleotides outside the gene matches: 17. Germline CDR1 reads SGHTA; CDR2 reads FQGNSA. The CDR3 runs to 17 residues. The CDR3: CASSPRGTDAGRNTIYF. CDR3 nucleotide sequence: TGTGCCAGCAGCCCAAGGGGGACAGATGCCGGGCGGAACACCATATATTTT. Full variable domain (outside the CDR3, taken from reference TRBV7-2 and TRBJ1-3): GAGVSQSPSNKVTEKGKDVELRCDPISGHTALYWYRQSLGQGLEFLIYFQGNSAPDKSGLPSDRFSAERTGGSVSTLTIQRTQQEDSAVYLCASSPRGTDAGRNTIYFGEGSWLTVV.

The chain links TRBV6-5 to TRBJ2-3, with no clear D. The CDR3 is 15 residues long. V lost 0 bases and J lost 2, with 9 bases in between. In germline, CDR1 is MNHEY, CDR2 SVGAGI. The CDR3 nucleotides read TGTGCCAGCAGTTACTCGGGCACATACACAGATACGCAGTATTTT. Its translation is CASSYSGTYTDTQYF.

CDR3 coding DNA: TGTGCCAGCAGCTTAACGGTAGGACAGGGGGCTGAAGCTTTCTTT. Its protein product is CASSLTVGQGAEAFF. The genes are TRBV7-3 and TRBJ1-1; 10 nucleotides align to TRBD1. The germline gives CDR1 SGHTA, CDR2 FQGTGA. V gave up 0 bases and J gave up 6 bases; unmatched junction bases: 4. This CDR3 contains 15 residues. Based on the CDR3 plus reference TRBV7-3 and TRBJ1-1, the full variable domain is GAGVSQTPSNKVTEKGKYVELRCDPISGHTALYWYRQSLGQGPEFLIYFQGTGAADDSGLPNDRFFAVRPEGSVSTLKIQRTERGDSAVYLCASSLTVGQGAEAFFGQGTRLTVV.

V usage is TRBV4-1 and J usage is TRBJ2-7; TRBD1 might be the D (6 bases). The CDR3 is 13 amino acids. The ends were cut back, 4 bases at V and 5 bases at J, with 12 bases in the middle. CDR1 is MGHRA and CDR2 is YSYEKL in the germline V gene. The DNA of the CDR3 is TGCGCCAGCAGCCCTTACAGGGAGAACGAGCAGTACTTC. The encoded protein is CASSPYRENEQYF.

V is TRBV5-1 and J is TRBJ1-1; 7 bases line up with TRBD1. The V segment lost 3 bases and the J segment 5 bases; nucleotides outside the gene matches: 7. CDR1 is SGHRS, CDR2 YFSETQ, per germline. The CDR3 has 14 residues. The CDR3 DNA sequence: TGCGCCAGCAGCTCCGAGACAGGGATAACTGAAGCTTTCTTT. Translated, it gives CASSSETGITEAFF.

In this sample, this clone turned up a few times. Other DNA sequences in the sample encode the same CDR3. This chain connects TRBV21-1 to TRBJ2-7; the table assigns TRBD2, which was not confirmed against the DNA. TRBV21-1 is labeled a pseudogene. This CDR3 region has 20 residues. The CDR3 here is CASSNVTTGGGSRGDYEQYF. The DNA of the CDR3 is TGTGCCAGCAGCAACGTTACCACCGGGGGCGGTTCGCGGGGGGACTACGAGCAGTACTTC.